This T cell receptor beta chain appears in the sequencing data of a study of T-cell memory formation after mild COVID-19. TCRalpha and TCRbeta libraries used 5'RACE with constant-segment primers and UMIs. TCRdb processed the 5' RACE reads anew with MiXCR; each CDR3 protein has one entry. This sample has under 40,000 distinct CDR3 sequences, with about 7.7% found just once. This clonotype was detected ten times or more. The antigen is unknown. Whole-study findings and limits: Proof of SARS-CoV-2 specificity was absent for the second-wave clones that crested on day 37.

V lost 10 bases and J lost 7; bases outside the gene matches: 8. The CDR3 is 13 residues long. This TCR came from a young man who had mild COVID-19 (a few samples of this study predate the infection). Cell type and time point are not known. Sequenced sample: PBMCs or a T cell subset sorted from them (not recorded which). V and J are TRBV12-3 or TRBV12-4 and TRBJ1-4; TRBD1 aligns across 8 bases. CDR3 bases: TGTGCCACTCAGGGGGCGGAAGGTGAAAAACTGTTTTTT. Translated: CATQGAEGEKLFF.